Listed here are 10 T cell receptor beta chains from one sample, sequenced in a study of identifying expanded T cells in peripheral blood. Only in-frame clones appear in the TCRdb table, and some are missing; sequencing was by immunoSEQ multiplex PCR. The sample yields 100,000 to 150,000 clones, approximately 86% seen once. The sequenced sample consisted of blood. The receptors here all came from a person aged 18 to 75 in good health.

The chain combines TRBV6-1 with TRBJ2-7, with D possibly being TRBD1 (5 bases). The CDR3 spans 15 residues. V was clipped by 1 base and J by 7 bases, with 17 bases between them. Germline assignment: CDR1 MNHNS and CDR2 SASEGT. CDR3 in amino acids: CASSEVQVAYGEQYF. The DNA for the CDR3 is TGTGCCAGCAGTGAAGTACAGGTCGCCTACGGGGAGCAGTACTTC.

The genes are TRBV6-5 and TRBJ1-1; possibly TRBD1 for D (6 bases). The germline V gene encodes CDR1 MNHEY and CDR2 SVGAGI. V gave up 5 bases and J gave up 7 bases, with 14 bases separating them. This CDR3 spans 13 amino acids. The CDR3 DNA reads as TGTGCCAGCAGTCAACGGGAGGGGGTTGAAGCTTTCTTT. This codes for CASSQREGVEAFF.

The chain has TRBV7-9 and TRBJ1-4; TRBD1 might be the D (6 bases). The CDR3 is made up of 14 amino acids. V was clipped by 2 bases and J by 7 bases, with 11 bases between them. The V gene's germline CDR1 is SEHNR and CDR2 FQNEAQ (reference sequence). CDR3 loop: CASSLSGAGEKLFF. The DNA for the CDR3 is TGTGCCAGCAGCTTATCAGGGGCTGGTGAAAAACTGTTTTTT. Full variable domain (remainder filled in from reference TRBV7-9 and TRBJ1-4): DTGVSQNPRHKITKRGQNVTFRCDPISEHNRLYWYRQTLGQGPEFLTYFQNEAQLEKSRLLSDRFSAERPKGSFSTLEIQRTEQGDSAMYLCASSLSGAGEKLFFGSGTQLSVL.

This chain uses TRBV4-2 with TRBJ2-7; no reliable D call. The CDR3 extends over 17 amino acids. V shed 1 base and J shed 2 bases, with 18 bases lying between them. Germline V gene data show CDR1 as LGHNA and CDR2 as YNFKEQ. CDR3 in DNA: TGTGCCAGCAGCCAAGGGGCTCAGATTGGATCTCCCTACGAGCAGTACTTC. It translates to CASSQGAQIGSPYEQYF.

The chain links TRBV18 to TRBJ2-1; no clear D gene. Trimming took 3 bases from V and 0 from J, leaving 12 bases between them. The CDR3 loop spans 16 amino acids. The germline V gene encodes CDR1 KGHSH and CDR2 LQKENI. Written as DNA, the CDR3 is TGTGCCAGCTCACCCTCAGTGGGCGGCTCCTACAATGAGCAGTTCTTC. This translates into CASSPSVGGSYNEQFF.

This clone appeared a single time. The gene calls are TRBV29-1 and TRBJ2-7, with a tentative D call TRBD1 (6 bases). Germline lookup yields CDR1 SQVTM and CDR2 ANQGSEA. V was clipped by 4 bases and J by 0 bases, with 10 bases between them. The CDR3 loop spans 13 amino acids. The CDR3 sequence is CSVGRDTSYEQYF. CDR3 DNA sequence: TGCAGCGTTGGTCGGGACACCTCCTACGAGCAGTACTTC.

The V gene is TRBV11-2, the J gene TRBJ1-2; no clear D gene. Trimming stripped 1 base from V and 7 bases from J, with 10 bases between. From germline, CDR1 is SGHAT and CDR2 FQNNGV. CDR3 length: 13 amino acids. The CDR3 DNA reads as TGTGCCAGCAGCTTAGTTTTGGGTGGTGGCTACACCTTC. Translation gives CASSLVLGGGYTF.

The rearrangement uses TRBV18 and TRBJ1-1, with D hard to call. Trimming left V 6 bases short and J 4 bases short, with 15 bases between. The CDR3 runs 14 residues. Germline-derived CDR1 and CDR2 are KGHSH and LQKENI. Here the CDR3 reads CASSPAQTATEAFF. CDR3 in DNA: TGTGCCAGCTCCCCGGCCCAAACTGCCACTGAAGCTTTCTTT.

This chain links TRBV5-8 with TRBJ2-3; no definite D call. CDR1 and CDR2 from the germline V gene are SGHTS and YDEGEE. CDR3 length: 16 residues. V lost 2 bases to trimming and J lost 2 bases, with 15 bases between them. In DNA, the CDR3 is TGTGCCAGCAGCTTTGGGCAGGACCTCGCCACAGATACGCAGTATTTT. Translating it yields CASSFGQDLATDTQYF. Filled out from reference TRBV5-8 and TRBJ2-3, the complete variable domain reads EAGVTQSPTHLIKTRGQQATLRCSPISGHTSVYWYQQALGLGLQFLLWYDEGEERNRGNFPPRFSGRQFPNYSSELNVNALELEDSALYLCASSFGQDLATDTQYFGPGTRLTVL.

This clone occurred a few times. This chain links TRBV10-2 with TRBJ1-5, with unresolved D. Trimming pared 7 bases from V and 9 bases from J, leaving 7 bases between. Germline V gives CDR1 WSHSY, CDR2 SAAADI. The CDR3 is 10 residues long. CDR3 sequence reads: CASKGLPQHF. In DNA form, the CDR3 reads TGCGCCAGCAAAGGTCTGCCCCAGCATTTT.